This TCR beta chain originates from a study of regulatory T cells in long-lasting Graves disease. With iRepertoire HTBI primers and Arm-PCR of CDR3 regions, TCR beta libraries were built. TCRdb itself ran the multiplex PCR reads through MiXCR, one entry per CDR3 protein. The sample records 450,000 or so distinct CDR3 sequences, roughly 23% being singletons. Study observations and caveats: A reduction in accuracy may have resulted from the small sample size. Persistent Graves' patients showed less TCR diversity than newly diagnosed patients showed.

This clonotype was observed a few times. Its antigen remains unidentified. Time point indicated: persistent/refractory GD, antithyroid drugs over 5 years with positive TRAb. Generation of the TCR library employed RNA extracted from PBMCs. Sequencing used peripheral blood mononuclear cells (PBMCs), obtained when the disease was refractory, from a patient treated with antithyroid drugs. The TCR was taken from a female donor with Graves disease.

This chain's CDR3 is CSAREYSYSNQPQHF. For the CDR3, the DNA is TGCAGTGCTAGAGAGTACAGTTATAGCAATCAGCCCCAGCATTTT. The rearrangement uses TRBV20-1 and TRBJ1-5; D remains unclear. The germline V gene encodes CDR1 DFQATT and CDR2 SNEGSKA (reference sequence). V gave up 0 bases and J gave up 0 bases, with 9 bases separating them. CDR3 length: 15 amino acids.